This entry lists 32 T cell receptor beta chains sequenced from one sample in a study of blood T cell repertoires in COVID-19 (TCRdb year 2020). The library was produced with the immunoSEQ multiplex PCR assay. The table was pulled from immuneACCESS by TCRdb, which kept in-frame rearrangements only. Such tables lose some clones; where checked, under half of the loss comes from unresolved V genes, and the rest has no known cause. The sample includes some 97,000 clones, with 80% to 95% observed a single time. The ten largest clonotypes hold around 6% of the sample. Sequenced sample: peripheral blood. The receptors here all came from a man aged 65-85 years with acute or convalescent COVID-19.

The table lists this clone with a few counts. The chain combines TRBV14 with TRBJ2-2; no clear D. Germline CDR1 and CDR2: SGHDN and FVKESK. The CDR3 length is 16 residues. V was trimmed by 4 bases and J by 2 bases, leaving 14 bases between them. CDR3 DNA sequence: TGTGCCAGCAGCCCCGTGGAGTGGTACAACACCGGGGAGCTGTTTTTT. Its translation is CASSPVEWYNTGELFF.

This clone came up once. The chain has TRBV12-3 or TRBV12-4 and TRBJ1-4, with no clear D. The V and J ends lost 5 bases and 8 bases respectively, with 12 bases between them. The CDR3 runs 13 residues. CDR3 DNA: TGTGCCAGCAGTATTGGCGGGCGGGAAAAACTGTTTTTT. Protein product: CASSIGGREKLFF.

The chain carries TRBV7-9 and TRBJ1-1; D gene uncertain. This CDR3 has 15 residues. Looked up from germline, CDR1 is SEHNR and CDR2 is FQNEAQ (reference sequence). V lost 1 base and J 3 bases, leaving 12 bases between the germline ends. The CDR3 DNA reads as TGTGCCAGCAGCTTAGGGGAGCCTGGTTACACTGAAGCTTTCTTT. Its protein is CASSLGEPGYTEAFF.

This chain joins TRBV10-1 and TRBJ2-3; no firm D call. The CDR3 loop spans 13 amino acids. V was cut by 2 bases and J by 2 bases, with 5 bases left in between. CDR1 is WNHNN and CDR2 is SYGVQD in the germline V gene (reference sequence). The CDR3 is CASSERYTDTQYF. CDR3 DNA sequence: TGCGCCAGCAGTGAGCGTTACACAGATACGCAGTATTTT.

This clone was counted a single time. The rearrangement joins TRBV29-1 to TRBJ1-2; D call uncertain. The CDR3 length is 13 residues. Looked up from germline, CDR1 is SQVTM and CDR2 is ANQGSEA. The ends were cut back, 1 base at V and 2 bases at J, with 8 bases in the middle. This CDR3 reads CSVEAVLNYGYTF. Here the CDR3 DNA reads TGCAGCGTTGAAGCGGTACTCAACTATGGCTACACCTTC. Full variable domain (missing parts from reference TRBV29-1 and TRBJ1-2): SAVISQKPSRDICQRGTSLTIQCQVDSQVTMMFWYRQQPGQSLTLIATANQGSEATYESGFVIDKFPISRPNLTFSTLTVSNMSPEDSSIYLCSVEAVLNYGYTFGSGTRLTVV.

The CDR3 reads CASSLRDRGIQYF. In DNA form, the CDR3 reads TGTGCCAGCAGCTTGCGAGACAGGGGGATTCAGTACTTC. The V call is TRBV5-5, the J call TRBJ2-4, with TRBD1 identical over 9 bases. V shed 1 base and J 10 bases; nucleotides not matched to a gene: 3. Germline V CDR1 and CDR2: SGHKS, YYEKEE (reference sequence). The CDR3 loop spans 13 amino acids.

The genes are TRBV11-2 and TRBJ1-1; TRBD1 might be the D (5 bases). Germline V gene data show CDR1 as SGHAT and CDR2 as FQNNGV. V was pared by 4 bases and J by 0 bases, with 9 bases between. CDR3 length: 14 amino acids. CDR3 in DNA: TGTGCCAGCAGCTCCACAGGAATGAACACTGAAGCTTTCTTT. Translated: CASSSTGMNTEAFF. Combining the CDR3 with reference TRBV11-2 and TRBJ1-1 gives the whole variable domain EAGVAQSPRYKIIEKRQSVAFWCNPISGHATLYWYQQILGQGPKLLIQFQNNGVVDDSQLPKDRFSAERLKGVDSTLKIQPAKLEDSAVYLCASSSTGMNTEAFFGQGTRLTVV.

V usage is TRBV7-6 and J usage is TRBJ2-7, with 14 bases identical to TRBD2. Germline CDR1 reads SGHVS; CDR2 reads FNYEAQ. Losses at the gene ends were 4 bases for V and 6 bases for J; bases not matched to a gene: 2. The CDR3 has 14 amino acids. The CDR3 here is CASSSGLAGGEQYF. The CDR3 DNA sequence: TGTGCCAGCAGCTCCGGACTAGCGGGAGGCGAGCAGTACTTC.

The chain couples TRBV2 to TRBJ2-4; D not resolved. Germline CDR1 SNHLY, CDR2 FYNNEI. Trimming removed 7 bases at V and 4 bases at J, with 8 bases between. The length of the CDR3 is 12 residues. CDR3 coding DNA: TGTGCCAGCACCGCACAGAAAAACATTCAGTACTTC. Translated: CASTAQKNIQYF.

The V and J genes are TRBV19 and TRBJ2-7; 10 bases match TRBD2. Per germline, CDR1 LNHDA and CDR2 SQIVND (reference sequence). With 3 bases clipped from V and 3 bases from J, the junction kept 8 bases outside the gene matches. This CDR3 has 16 amino acids. CDR3: CASSIRASGSVYEQYF. The CDR3 bases are TGTGCCAGTAGTATTAGGGCTAGCGGGAGTGTCTACGAGCAGTACTTC.

The chain has TRBV7-3 and TRBJ2-7, with D possibly TRBD2 on 6 matching bases. The CDR3 extends over 14 amino acids. The germline V gene has CDR1 SGHTA and CDR2 FQGTGA. Trimming took 2 bases from V and 5 from J, leaving 13 bases between them. CDR3 sequence reads: CASSLGGSGDEQYF. Written as DNA, the CDR3 is TGTGCCAGCAGCTTAGGGGGGAGTGGCGACGAGCAGTACTTC.

The V gene is TRBV30, the J gene TRBJ1-2, with 7 bases identical to TRBD1. This CDR3 has 16 residues. V dropped 1 base and J dropped 1; count of bases not matched to a gene: 9. Germline CDR1 is GTSNPN and CDR2 is SVGIG (reference sequence). The CDR3 coding sequence is TGTGCCTGGAGTGAGTTTTGGACAGGATTTAACTATGGCTACACCTTC. Residues: CAWSEFWTGFNYGYTF.

CDR3 in DNA: TGTGCCACCAGTGTAGACAGGAACTCCTACAATGAGCAGTTCTTC. Its protein is CATSVDRNSYNEQFF. The V call is TRBV24-1, the J call TRBJ2-1; D possibly corresponds to TRBD1 (6 bases). CDR3 size: 15 residues. The V and J ends lost 5 bases and 0 bases respectively, with 10 bases between them. Germline lookup yields CDR1 KGHDR and CDR2 SFDVKD.

This sequence joins TRBV6-5 and TRBJ1-1, with D tentatively TRBD1 (5 bases). The length of the CDR3 is 14 residues. The ends were cut back, 5 bases at V and 4 bases at J, with 14 bases in the middle. Germline CDR1 MNHEY, CDR2 SVGAGI. The CDR3 sequence is CASSRDPGSTEAFF. In DNA, the CDR3 is TGTGCCAGCAGTAGGGACCCCGGGAGCACTGAAGCTTTCTTT.

This chain links TRBV7-9 with TRBJ2-1, with 7 positions matching TRBD2. This CDR3 region has 15 residues. The V gene end was trimmed by 3 bases and the J gene end by 0 bases; junction bases not matched to a gene: 2. The germline gives CDR1 SEHNR, CDR2 FQNEAQ (reference sequence). The CDR3 is CASSLTSHSYNEQFF. Written as DNA, the CDR3 is TGTGCCAGCAGCTTGACTAGCCACTCCTACAATGAGCAGTTCTTC. The full variable domain, in which reference TRBV7-9 and TRBJ2-1 provide the parts outside the CDR3, is DTGVSQNPRHKITKRGQNVTFRCDPISEHNRLYWYRQTLGQGPEFLTYFQNEAQLEKSRLLSDRFSAERPKGSFSTLEIQRTEQGDSAMYLCASSLTSHSYNEQFFGPGTRLTVL.

This clone was observed once. The chain is built from TRBV27 and TRBJ1-2, with a weak D call TRBD1 (5 bases). In germline, CDR1 is MNHEY, CDR2 SMNVEV (reference sequence). This CDR3 has 15 residues. V was cut by 6 bases and J by 3 bases, with 17 bases left in between. The CDR3, as DNA: TGTGCCAGCAGCCCTACAGGCAGCGATTACTATGGCTACACCTTC. Its translation is CASSPTGSDYYGYTF.

J is TRBJ1-1 and V is TRBV3-1 (or the pseudogene TRBV3-2); possibly TRBD1 for D (6 bases). The ends were cut back, 4 bases at V and 0 bases at J, with 15 bases in the middle. The CDR3 runs to 16 residues. The germline V gene has CDR1 LGHDT and CDR2 YNNKEL (reference sequence). DNA of the CDR3: TGTGCCAGCAGCCCTCGCAGGGGAAGCATGAACACTGAAGCTTTCTTT. This translates into CASSPRRGSMNTEAFF.

The genes are TRBV10-2 and TRBJ2-2; a weak D match, TRBD2 (6 bases). From germline, CDR1 is WSHSY and CDR2 SAAADI. The V and J ends lost 10 bases and 0 bases respectively, with 12 bases between them. The CDR3 contains 14 residues. The CDR3 loop is CATRRGPNTGELFF. CDR3 bases: TGCGCCACCAGGCGGGGCCCGAACACCGGGGAGCTGTTTTTT.

The chain combines TRBV6-6 with TRBJ1-5, with 7 nucleotides matching TRBD1. In germline, CDR1 is MNHNY, CDR2 SVGAGI (reference sequence). The CDR3 is 15 residues long. Trimming at V came to 6 bases and at J to 3 bases, leaving 8 bases not matched to a gene. DNA for the CDR3: TGTGCCAGCAGCCCCGGGACAGCCTCCAATCAGCCCCAGCATTTT. This translates into CASSPGTASNQPQHF.

This chain links TRBV5-1 with TRBJ2-3; D is ambiguous. Germline V gene lookup returns CDR1 SGHRS and CDR2 YFSETQ. The CDR3 loop spans 14 amino acids. V lost 0 bases and J 3 bases, leaving 8 bases between the germline ends. The CDR3 bases are TGCGCCAGCAGCTTGGAACTACGAACAGATACGCAGTATTTT. It codes for CASSLELRTDTQYF.

The V gene is TRBV19, the J gene TRBJ2-6; possible D gene TRBD1, 6 bases. Germline V lookup: CDR1 LNHDA, CDR2 SQIVND (reference sequence). The V end was cut by 6 bases, the J end by 1 base, with 7 bases between. This CDR3 is 14 amino acids long. CDR3 DNA sequence: TGTGCCAGTAGAGGACAGTCTGGGGCCAACGTCCTGACTTTC. This gives the protein CASRGQSGANVLTF.

Here the CDR3 reads CASSPLAGSQETQYF. Written as DNA, the CDR3 is TGTGCCAGCAGCCCCCTAGCGGGATCCCAAGAGACCCAGTACTTC. The chain is built from TRBV6-5 and TRBJ2-5; TRBD2 agrees at 9 bases. There are 15 residues in the CDR3. V lost 6 bases and J lost 1; bases outside the gene matches: 6. Per germline, CDR1 MNHEY and CDR2 SVGAGI.

The chain recombines TRBV18 with TRBJ2-3, with 10 bases matching TRBD2. Per the germline V gene, CDR1 is KGHSH and CDR2 is LQKENI. V gave up 0 bases and J gave up 5 bases; unmatched junction bases: 8. This CDR3 is built from 17 residues. The CDR3 sequence: CASSPPGGSGRKDTQYF. The DNA of the CDR3 is TGTGCCAGCTCACCACCGGGGGGTAGCGGGAGGAAAGATACGCAGTATTTT.

The chain combines TRBV15 with TRBJ2-3, with 9 bases identical to TRBD2. Germline V gives CDR1 LNHNV, CDR2 YYDKDF (reference sequence). This CDR3 region has 15 residues. V lost 9 bases, J lost 2 bases, and 9 bases stayed unmatched. The CDR3 DNA reads TGTGCCACAATGGGACTAGCTCAAGCCACAGATACGCAGTATTTT. Translated: CATMGLAQATDTQYF.

The rearrangement joins TRBV4-2 to TRBJ2-7; 7 bases align to TRBD2. J was trimmed by 0 bases and V by 4 bases; bases with no gene match: 3. The V gene's germline CDR1 is LGHNA and CDR2 YNFKEQ. This CDR3 is 14 amino acids long. CDR3 sequence reads: CASSRGGNSYEQYF. In nucleotides, the CDR3 is TGTGCCAGCAGCCGGGGAGGGAACTCCTACGAGCAGTACTTC.

This clone was recorded only once. The chain joins TRBV11-2 to TRBJ2-2, with D perhaps matching TRBD1 (6 bases). V lost 1 base and J 0 bases, leaving 6 bases between the germline ends. CDR3 length: 15 amino acids. Germline V CDR1 and CDR2: SGHAT, FQNNGV. The CDR3 loop is CASSLGTANTGELFF. DNA for the CDR3: TGTGCCAGCAGCTTAGGGACAGCGAACACCGGGGAGCTGTTTTTT.

This clone was counted a few times. The DNA for the CDR3 is TGTGCCAGCAGCAAGACTAGCAATGAGCAGTTCTTC. It translates to CASSKTSNEQFF. The chain employs TRBV13 and TRBJ2-1; D is perhaps TRBD2 (6 bases). Germline CDR1 reads PRHDT; CDR2 reads FYEKMQ (reference sequence). The CDR3 loop spans 12 amino acids. The V end was cut by 5 bases, the J end by 6 bases, with 8 bases between. Full variable domain (missing parts from reference TRBV13 and TRBJ2-1): AAGVIQSPRHLIKEKRETATLKCYPIPRHDTVYWYQQGPGQDPQFLISFYEKMQSDKGSIPDRFSAQQFSDYHSELNMSSLELGDSALYFCASSKTSNEQFFGPGTRLTVL.

CDR3 region: CASSQRDRGVGGYTF. The DNA for the CDR3 is TGCGCCAGCAGCCAAAGGGACAGGGGGGTAGGGGGCTACACCTTC. The chain has TRBV4-1 and TRBJ1-2, with 11 bases matching TRBD1. The CDR3 consists of 15 residues. Germline V gene sequence: CDR1 MGHRA, CDR2 YSYEKL. The V gene end was trimmed by 2 bases and the J gene end by 8 bases; junction bases not matched to a gene: 7.

The V call is TRBV7-7, the J call TRBJ2-3, with 9 bases lining up with TRBD2. Germline values: CDR1 SSHAT, CDR2 FNYEAQ (reference sequence). With 5 bases clipped from V and 5 bases from J, the junction kept 11 bases outside the gene matches. This CDR3 contains 16 residues. The CDR3 spells CASSKYVAGDLDTQYF. CDR3 coding DNA: TGTGCCAGCAGCAAATACGTAGCGGGGGACCTAGATACGCAGTATTTT.

The chain employs TRBV7-8 and TRBJ2-5; 7 bases match TRBD1. Germline-derived CDR1 and CDR2 are SGHVS and FQNEAQ. The V segment lost 2 bases and the J segment 3 bases; nucleotides outside the gene matches: 9. There are 16 residues in the CDR3. The CDR3, as DNA: TGTGCCAGCAGCTTAAGATCCGGGACAGATAAAGAGACCCAGTACTTC. It specifies CASSLRSGTDKETQYF.

In DNA form, the CDR3 reads TGTGCCAGCAGTTACGCTGGGGGCCCGAATTCACCCCTCCACTTT. Translation: CASSYAGGPNSPLHF. The gene calls are TRBV6-6 and TRBJ1-6; TRBD1 is a possible D gene (6 bases). Trimming took off 2 bases at V and 7 bases at J, with 12 bases between the two ends. CDR1 MNHNY and CDR2 SVGAGI come from the germline V gene (reference sequence). There are 15 residues in the CDR3.

V gene TRBV11-2 combines with J gene TRBJ1-3, with D uncertain. CDR1 and CDR2 from the germline V gene are SGHAT and FQNNGV. Trimming left V 5 bases short and J 0 bases short, with 14 bases between. The CDR3 has 16 residues. CDR3 residues: CASSPRASPSGNTIYF. In DNA form, the CDR3 reads TGTGCCAGCAGCCCGCGGGCCAGCCCCTCTGGAAACACCATATATTTT.